This TCR beta chain was observed in a study of Tregs in tolerant kidney transplant recipients (dated by TCRdb to between 2019 and 2020). About the investigation overall: The transplants used related donors with nonmyeloablative bone marrow transplantation, and mixed chimerism in the human trials was transient. Before combined kidney and bone marrow transplantation, this study identified donor-specific regulatory T cells using TCRbeta sequencing and then followed those same cells after transplant.

The time point label corresponds to: blood sample drawn before combined kidney and bone marrow transplant. Unstimulated Tregs (CD4+CD25+CD127-), CD4+ non-Tregs (CD4+CD25-), CD4 and CD8 cells were FACS-sorted from thawed PBMCs. The patients were a few recipients of combined kidney and bone marrow transplants from the ITN036ST trial, and samples were available only for these trial subjects. Healthy control blood was processed to PBMCs by Ficoll density gradient and cryopreserved, and patient PBMCs were collected before and after transplant. The investigation overall reported the following: For some patients, the PCR primers changed as time went on, which meant samples from those patients could not be compared with one another at the nucleotide level. The study was limited by small patient numbers, and the findings need validation in larger populations and under other immunosuppression protocols. The most biologically relevant and donor-specific TCRbeta repertoire appeared to be identified by expanding Tregs with activated donor B cells. Donor-specific Treg expansion exceeded global Treg expansion in tolerant patients, suggesting antigen-driven rather than nonspecific expansion. Although technical replication error seemed to be minimal, the question of biological reproducibility was not addressed directly.

Ends trimmed: V by 2 bases, J by 5 bases; bases unmatched to a gene: 6. Reading the germline V gene gives CDR1 MGHRA and CDR2 YSYEKL. The CDR3 runs 16 residues from the cysteine to the phenylalanine. Just CDR3 DNA is preserved here, 48 bases in frame from base 1. Genomic DNA was extracted from sorted cells with the QIAGEN DNeasy Blood and Tissue Kit for TCRbeta CDR3 sequencing. Through immunoSEQ, high-throughput TCRbeta CDR3 sequencing was done commercially, including PCR amplification with internal controls and bias correction. The original pipeline was this. A unique productive TCRbeta sequence was defined by the CDR3 nucleotide sequence when primers matched, and otherwise by the CDR3 amino acid sequence together with the Vbeta and Jbeta genes. Sorting error was corrected by removing sequences shared between sorted populations at a frequency ratio of 2:1 or less, and the remaining shared sequences were assigned to the higher population. Donor-reactive sequences were defined as at least 5-fold expanded in CFSE-low cells versus unstimulated cells, with frequency of at least 0.01% in CFSE-low cells. Jensen-Shannon divergence, calculated on the top 100 TCRbeta sequences ranked by frequency, was used to quantify repertoire divergence. For samples with multiple sequencing runs, sorting error was corrected separately for each run before the runs were pooled. What TCRdb holds here is the immuneACCESS table cut down to in-frame rearrangements. Part of the clones is not present; checked against another copy, under half of the missing clones reflect an unresolved V gene, and the others are unexplained. The D gene and trimming were derived from the DNA, and the V and J assignments and clone size from that table. In this sample the table shows over 60,000 clones, under 98% of which occur a single time. The biggest ten clones account for approximately 0.52% of the sample.

As regards this clone: Its recognized antigen is unknown. Base quality data are lacking; no much larger clone is found one base away.

Recombination joined TRBV4-1 with TRBJ1-4; 9 central bases correspond to TRBD1. The receptor comes from a human donor who received a combined kidney and bone marrow transplant. This specimen consisted of CD4+ T cells from blood, obtained before the transplant. The CDR3 is CASSQLGTGLNEKLFF. The DNA sequence is TGCGCCAGCAGCCAACTCGGGACAGGGCTAAATGAAAAACTGTTTTTT.